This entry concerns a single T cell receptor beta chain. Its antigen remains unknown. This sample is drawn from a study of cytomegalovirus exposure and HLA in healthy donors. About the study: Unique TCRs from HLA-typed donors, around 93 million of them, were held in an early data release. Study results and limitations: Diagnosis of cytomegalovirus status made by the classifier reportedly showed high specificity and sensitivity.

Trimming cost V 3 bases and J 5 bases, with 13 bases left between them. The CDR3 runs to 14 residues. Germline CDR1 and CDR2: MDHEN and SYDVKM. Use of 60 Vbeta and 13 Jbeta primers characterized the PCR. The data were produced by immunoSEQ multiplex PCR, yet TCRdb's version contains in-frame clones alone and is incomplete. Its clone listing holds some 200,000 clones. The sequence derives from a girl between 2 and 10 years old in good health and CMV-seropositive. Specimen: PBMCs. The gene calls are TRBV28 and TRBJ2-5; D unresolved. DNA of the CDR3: TGTGCCAGCAGTTTCTATGCTGGGCCGGAGACCCAGTACTTC. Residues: CASSFYAGPETQYF.